This entry describes one T cell receptor beta chain. Ten immunoSEQ deep assay plates were used to sequence the DNA of unsorted PBMCs. The assay was immunoSEQ multiplex PCR, and TCRdb's table has in-frame clones only and misses some. The data hold fewer than 650,000 clones, with 76% observed a single time. The sample comes from a study of shared clonotypes between healthy human individuals. Whole-study context: The donors, a couple of women and a few men, were aged 18 to 49.

The CDR3 extends over 13 amino acids. The germline gives CDR1 LNHDA, CDR2 SQIVND (reference sequence). Trimming cost V 6 bases and J 7 bases; bases outside gene matches: 6. The sequenced sample consisted of PBMCs. This sequence joins TRBV19 and TRBJ2-1, with 7 bases that match TRBD2. The receptor was derived from a woman in her thirties or forties in good health. Some clones in this sample may be carry-over from other donors' samples. CDR3 amino acids: CASSTSAFNEQFF. DNA of the CDR3: TGTGCCAGTAGCACTAGCGCATTTAATGAGCAGTTCTTC.